The entry that follows covers one T cell receptor beta chain sequence. The same CDR3 arises from other DNA sequences in this sample as well. This specimen comes from a study of shared T cell receptors in the human thymus. V lost 1 base to trimming and J lost 4 bases, with 8 bases between them. CDR3 size: 13 residues. Germline CDR1 reads MNHEY; CDR2 reads SVGAGI. Only in-frame clones appear in the TCRdb table, and some are missing; sequencing was by immunoSEQ multiplex PCR. Counted here are approximately 730,000 clones, approximately 83% occurring once; the ten biggest clones make up around 0.0099%. These sequences were also reported in another study, on human thymus T cells. This second study says: Donation came from healthy Finnish infants having corrective surgery for congenital heart defects. Resections that were taken during corrective heart surgery supplied the thymus tissue. What appeared biased in thymic and blood repertoires was the usage of V and J genes. The related literature has documented a marked overlap of thymic repertoires among unrelated individuals.

The source of this sequence is a girl under two years old with a congenital heart defect. Sequenced input: thymocytes. The genes are TRBV6-5 and TRBJ2-7, with a possible D match to TRBD1 (6 bases). The CDR3 sequence: CASSYLQGYEQYF. The DNA for the CDR3 is TGTGCCAGCAGTTACTTACAGGGATACGAGCAGTACTTC.